Included here is one T cell receptor (beta chain) sequence, with context. The length of the CDR3 is 10 residues. Trimming shortened V by 6 bases and J by 11 bases, and 11 bases separated the two germline ends. Per the germline V gene, CDR1 is DFQATT and CDR2 is SNEGSKA (reference sequence). The record originates from a study of cytomegalovirus exposure and HLA in healthy donors. Method: immunoSEQ multiplex PCR; TCRdb's copy keeps in-frame clones and lacks some. The data contain 100,000 or so clones, less than 85% of them singletons. The sequencing input was PBMCs. The TCR originated in a young man in good health and CMV-seropositive. The chain has TRBV20-1 and TRBJ2-1, with D perhaps TRBD2 (5 bases). The DNA of the CDR3 is TGCAGTGCCCTACGGGATCAGCAGTTCTTC. Translation: CSALRDQQFF.